The TCR beta chain under discussion was sequenced for a study of T cells in Graves' hyperthyroidism and ophthalmopathy. Study summary: The authors collected peripheral blood at initial diagnosis, before any treatment.

Amplified TCR beta CDR3 regions came from RNA transcripts. First-round RT-PCR of the TCR CDR3 relied on the HTBI primer set. TCRdb fed the multiplex PCR reads into MiXCR, producing one record per CDR3 protein. The sample has fewer than 400,000 distinct CDR3 sequences; approximately 14% are singletons. This clonotype has at least ten counts. The CDR3 runs to 14 residues. V shed 5 bases and J 4 bases; nucleotides not matched to a gene: 6. The genes are TRBV12-3 or TRBV12-4 and TRBJ2-7, with 9 positions matching TRBD1. The TCR originated in a young woman with Graves' hyperthyroidism that later progressed to Graves' ophthalmopathy. Sequences were obtained from blood. The CDR3 protein is CASSRDRARYEQYF. CDR3 in DNA: TGTGCCAGCAGTAGGGACAGGGCCCGATACGAGCAGTACTTC.